The 8 T cell receptor beta chains below were found in one sample sequenced in a study of shared clonotypes between healthy human individuals. Generated by immunoSEQ multiplex PCR, the TCRdb table keeps only in-frame clones and is missing some. In the table there are around 500,000 clones, around 80% of which are singletons. Sequenced material: PBMCs. The receptor set was obtained from a woman aged 40 to 49 in good health. Some clones in this sample may be carry-over from other donors' samples.

The chain combines TRBV27 with TRBJ1-5; D is possibly TRBD1 (5 bases). This CDR3 contains 19 residues. Trimming took off 2 bases at V and 0 bases at J, with 20 bases between the two ends. CDR1 MNHEY and CDR2 SMNVEV come from the germline V gene (reference sequence). The CDR3 nucleotides are TGTGCCAGCAGTTTAAGGGGCCCCCGACAGACTTATAGCAATCAGCCCCAGCATTTT. This codes for CASSLRGPRQTYSNQPQHF.

The rearrangement joins TRBV5-1 to TRBJ2-7; D gene unclear. The CDR3 consists of 13 residues. The germline CDR1 and CDR2 sequences are SGHRS and YFSETQ. V was trimmed by 0 bases and J by 4 bases, leaving 8 bases between them. CDR3 sequence reads: CASSLEYEYEQYF. The CDR3, as DNA: TGCGCCAGCAGCTTGGAATACGAGTACGAGCAGTACTTC.

The rearrangement uses TRBV5-4 and TRBJ1-1, with a tentative D call TRBD1 (5 bases). V was trimmed by 0 bases and J by 1 base, leaving 10 bases between them. CDR1 SGHNT and CDR2 YYREEE come from the germline V gene (reference sequence). The CDR3 length is 15 residues. CDR3 loop: CASSLDGGRNTEAFF. The DNA of the CDR3 is TGTGCCAGCAGCTTGGATGGGGGACGGAACACTGAAGCTTTCTTT.

The rearrangement uses TRBV18 and TRBJ1-5; 7 bases line up with TRBD1. Germline CDR1 reads KGHSH; CDR2 reads LQKENI. The J segment lost 6 bases and the V segment lost 4 bases, leaving 6 bases of the junction unmatched. The CDR3 is made up of 14 amino acids. CDR3 region: CASSLDRVTQPQHF. For the CDR3, the DNA is TGTGCCAGCTCACTTGACAGGGTGACTCAGCCCCAGCATTTT.

The J gene is TRBJ2-7, the V gene TRBV7-2, with 7 bases fitting TRBD2. J gave up 5 bases and V 5 bases, and 12 bases lay outside the gene matches. Germline CDR1 reads SGHTA; CDR2 reads FQGNSA. This CDR3 has 15 residues. The CDR3 DNA follows: TGTGCCAGCAGCCAAAACCCGGGAGGAGGCCACGAGCAGTACTTC. Residues: CASSQNPGGGHEQYF.

The chain has TRBV5-6 and TRBJ2-5; 7 bases align to TRBD1. Germline trimming cut 4 bases from V and 9 bases from J; bases unmatched to any gene: 18. In germline, CDR1 is SGHDT, CDR2 YYEEEE. The CDR3 contains 16 residues. Here the CDR3 DNA reads TGTGCCAGCAGCCATTACGGGACAGTGGGGGTAGGGCCCCAGTACTTC. Its protein product is CASSHYGTVGVGPQYF.

The chain employs TRBV30 and TRBJ2-5, with unresolved D. CDR3 length equals 15 residues. V was cut by 3 bases and J by 4 bases, with 18 bases left in between. CDR1 is GTSNPN and CDR2 is SVGIG in the germline V gene (reference sequence). The CDR3 DNA follows: TGTGCCTGGAGGACTGGGTCCGGGCGAGGAGAGACCCAGTACTTC. It specifies CAWRTGSGRGETQYF.

The J gene is TRBJ2-5, the V gene TRBV6-1, with D perhaps matching TRBD2 (5 bases). Looked up from germline, CDR1 is MNHNS and CDR2 is SASEGT. CDR3 length: 11 amino acids. V lost 7 bases and J 7 bases, leaving 10 bases between the germline ends. The CDR3 DNA reads TGTGCCAGCATAGGACGGGGGACCCAGTACTTC. This translates into CASIGRGTQYF.